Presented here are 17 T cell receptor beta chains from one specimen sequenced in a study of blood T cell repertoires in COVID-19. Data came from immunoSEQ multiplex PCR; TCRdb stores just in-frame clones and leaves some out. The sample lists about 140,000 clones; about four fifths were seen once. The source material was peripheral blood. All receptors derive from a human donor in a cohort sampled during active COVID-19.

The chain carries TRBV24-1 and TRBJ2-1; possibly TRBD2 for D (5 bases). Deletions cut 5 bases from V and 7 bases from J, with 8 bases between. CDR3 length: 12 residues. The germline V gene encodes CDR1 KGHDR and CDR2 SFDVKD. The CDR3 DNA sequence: TGTGCCACCAGTGGACTATCGAATGAGCAGTTCTTC. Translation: CATSGLSNEQFF.

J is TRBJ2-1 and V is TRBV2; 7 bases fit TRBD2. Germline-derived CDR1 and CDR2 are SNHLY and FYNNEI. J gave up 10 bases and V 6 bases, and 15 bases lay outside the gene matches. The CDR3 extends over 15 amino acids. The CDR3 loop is CASSAPGTNRREQFF. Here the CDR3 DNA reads TGTGCCAGCAGCGCACCTGGGACTAACCGTAGGGAGCAGTTCTTC.

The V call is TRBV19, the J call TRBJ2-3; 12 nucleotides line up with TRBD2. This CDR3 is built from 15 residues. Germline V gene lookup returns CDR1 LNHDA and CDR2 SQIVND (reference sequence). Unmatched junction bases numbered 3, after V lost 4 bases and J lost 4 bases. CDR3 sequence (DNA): TGTGCCAGTAGTACGACTAGCGGGAGTGCAGATACGCAGTATTTT. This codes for CASSTTSGSADTQYF. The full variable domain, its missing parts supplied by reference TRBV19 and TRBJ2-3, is DGGITQSPKYLFRKEGQNVTLSCEQNLNHDAMYWYRQDPGQGLRLIYYSQIVNDFQKGDIAEGYSVSREKKESFPLTVTSAQKNPTAFYLCASSTTSGSADTQYFGPGTRLTVL.

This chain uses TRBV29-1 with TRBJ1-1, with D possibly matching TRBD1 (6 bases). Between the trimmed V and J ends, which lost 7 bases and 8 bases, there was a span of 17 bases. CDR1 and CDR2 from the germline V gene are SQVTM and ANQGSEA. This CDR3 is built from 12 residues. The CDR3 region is CSAGGALNEAFF. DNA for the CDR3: TGCAGCGCTGGGGGCGCGTTGAACGAAGCTTTCTTT.

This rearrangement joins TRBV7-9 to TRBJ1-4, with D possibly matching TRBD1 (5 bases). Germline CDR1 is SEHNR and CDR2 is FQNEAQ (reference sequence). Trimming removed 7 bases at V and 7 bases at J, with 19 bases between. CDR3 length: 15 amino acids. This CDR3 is CASTPQGGAGEKLFF. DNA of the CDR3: TGTGCCAGCACCCCCCAGGGCGGGGCGGGTGAAAAACTGTTTTTT.

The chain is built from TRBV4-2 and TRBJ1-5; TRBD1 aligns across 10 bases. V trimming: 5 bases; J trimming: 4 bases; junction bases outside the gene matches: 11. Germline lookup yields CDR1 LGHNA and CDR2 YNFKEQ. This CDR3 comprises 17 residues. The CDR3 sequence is CASSFRTGGENNQPQHF. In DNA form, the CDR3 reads TGTGCCAGCAGCTTCCGGACAGGGGGTGAGAATAATCAGCCCCAGCATTTT.

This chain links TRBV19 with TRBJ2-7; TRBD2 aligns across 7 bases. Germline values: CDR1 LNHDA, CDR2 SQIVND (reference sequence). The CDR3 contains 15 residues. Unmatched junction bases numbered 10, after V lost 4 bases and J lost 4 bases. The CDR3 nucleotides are TGTGCCAGTAGTACTTCGACTAGCCGGGTTTACGAGCAGTACTTC. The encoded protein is CASSTSTSRVYEQYF.

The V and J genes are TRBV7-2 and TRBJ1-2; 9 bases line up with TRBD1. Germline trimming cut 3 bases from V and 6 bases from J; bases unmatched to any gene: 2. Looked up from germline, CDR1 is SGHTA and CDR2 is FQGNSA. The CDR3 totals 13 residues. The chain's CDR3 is CASSFGTGNGYTF. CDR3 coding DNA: TGTGCCAGCAGCTTTGGGACAGGGAATGGCTACACCTTC.

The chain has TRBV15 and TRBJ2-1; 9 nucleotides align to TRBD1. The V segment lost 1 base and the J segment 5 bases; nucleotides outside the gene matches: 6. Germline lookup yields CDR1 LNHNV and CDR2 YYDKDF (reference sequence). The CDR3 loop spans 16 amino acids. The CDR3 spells CATSRGGQGIDNEQFF. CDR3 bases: TGTGCCACCAGCAGAGGGGGACAGGGTATCGACAATGAGCAGTTCTTC. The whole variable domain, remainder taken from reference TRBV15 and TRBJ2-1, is DAMVIQNPRYQVTQFGKPVTLSCSQTLNHNVMYWYQQKSSQAPKLLFHYYDKDFNNEADTPDNFQSRRPNTSFCFLDIRSPGLGDTAMYLCATSRGGQGIDNEQFFGPGTRLTVL.

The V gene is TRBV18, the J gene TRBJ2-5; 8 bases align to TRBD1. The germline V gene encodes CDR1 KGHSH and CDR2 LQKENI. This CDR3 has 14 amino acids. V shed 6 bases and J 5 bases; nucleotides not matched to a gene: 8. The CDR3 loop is CASSQDRGVETQYF. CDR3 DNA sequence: TGTGCCAGCTCCCAAGACAGGGGCGTTGAGACCCAGTACTTC.

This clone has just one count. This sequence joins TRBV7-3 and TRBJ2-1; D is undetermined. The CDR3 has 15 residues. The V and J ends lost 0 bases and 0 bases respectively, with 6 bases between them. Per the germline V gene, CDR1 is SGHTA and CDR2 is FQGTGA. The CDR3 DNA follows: TGTGCCAGCAGCTTAACGCCAGACTCCTACAATGAGCAGTTCTTC. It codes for CASSLTPDSYNEQFF.

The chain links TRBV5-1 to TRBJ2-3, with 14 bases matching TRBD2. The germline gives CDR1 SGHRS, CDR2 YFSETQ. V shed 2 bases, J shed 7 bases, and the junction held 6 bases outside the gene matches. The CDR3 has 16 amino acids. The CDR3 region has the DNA TGCGCCAGCAGCTTAGGGACTAGCGGGAGATGGAATACGCAGTATTTT. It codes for CASSLGTSGRWNTQYF.

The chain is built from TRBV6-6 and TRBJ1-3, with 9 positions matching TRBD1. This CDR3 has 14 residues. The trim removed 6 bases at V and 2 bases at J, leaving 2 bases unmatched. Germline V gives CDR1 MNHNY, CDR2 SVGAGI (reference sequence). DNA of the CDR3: TGTGCCAGCAGACAGGGGGCGGCTGGAAACACCATATATTTT. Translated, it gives CASRQGAAGNTIYF.

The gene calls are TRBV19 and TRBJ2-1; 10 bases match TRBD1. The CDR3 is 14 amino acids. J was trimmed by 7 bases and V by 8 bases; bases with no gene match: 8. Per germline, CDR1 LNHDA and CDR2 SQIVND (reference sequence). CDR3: CASSTGQGWNEQFF. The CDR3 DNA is TGTGCCAGTTCGACGGGACAGGGGTGGAATGAGCAGTTCTTC.

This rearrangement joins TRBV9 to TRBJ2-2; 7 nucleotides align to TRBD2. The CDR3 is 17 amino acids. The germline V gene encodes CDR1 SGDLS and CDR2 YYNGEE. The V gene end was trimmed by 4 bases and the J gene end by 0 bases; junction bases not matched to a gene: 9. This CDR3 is CASSPSRGMTNTGELFF. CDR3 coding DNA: TGTGCCAGCAGCCCGTCGCGGGGGATGACGAACACCGGGGAGCTGTTTTTT.

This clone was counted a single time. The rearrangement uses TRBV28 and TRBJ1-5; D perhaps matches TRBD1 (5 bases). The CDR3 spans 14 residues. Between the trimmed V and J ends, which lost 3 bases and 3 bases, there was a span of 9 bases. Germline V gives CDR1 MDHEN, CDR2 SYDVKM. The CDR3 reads CASSFVGDNQPQHF. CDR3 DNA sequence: TGTGCCAGCAGTTTTGTAGGGGACAATCAGCCCCAGCATTTT.

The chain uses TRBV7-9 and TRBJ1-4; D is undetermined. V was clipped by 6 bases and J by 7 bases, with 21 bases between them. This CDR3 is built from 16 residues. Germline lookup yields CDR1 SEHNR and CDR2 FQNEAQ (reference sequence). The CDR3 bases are TGTGCCAGCAGTGGAATGAGCGGGGTCCGGGGTGAAAAACTGTTTTTT. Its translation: CASSGMSGVRGEKLFF. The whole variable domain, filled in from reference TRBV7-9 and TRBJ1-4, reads DTGVSQNPRHKITKRGQNVTFRCDPISEHNRLYWYRQTLGQGPEFLTYFQNEAQLEKSRLLSDRFSAERPKGSFSTLEIQRTEQGDSAMYLCASSGMSGVRGEKLFFGSGTQLSVL.